This T cell receptor beta chain was observed in a study of blood T cells in healthy people across ages. Germline V lookup: CDR1 SEHNR, CDR2 FQNEAQ (reference sequence). The ends were cut back, 6 bases at V and 8 bases at J, with 22 bases in the middle. The CDR3 totals 15 residues. This clonotype appeared once. Alongside a J-beta primer mix, a sample-barcoded 5' primer served in a second PCR lasting about 7 to 12 cycles. TCRdb recomputed calls from the 5' RACE reads with MiXCR, one row per CDR3 protein. The repertoire has some 760,000 distinct CDR3 sequences, about 25% of them found once; the top ten carry 9.4%. This sample was shared with a second study, whose subject was T cells of mothers and their children.

Sample: blood. The origin of this receptor is a boy between 5 and 17 years old in good health. This chain connects TRBV7-9 to TRBJ1-1, with D unclear. CDR3 coding DNA: TGTGCCAGCAGTTACCCGACCGGTCCAAGTAGAGAAGCTTTCTTT. Translated, it gives CASSYPTGPSREAFF.